This TCR beta chain was obtained from a study of cytomegalovirus exposure and HLA in healthy donors. Amplification used 60 Vbeta primers and 13 Jbeta primers. The assay was immunoSEQ multiplex PCR, and TCRdb's table has in-frame clones only and misses some. Seen here are about 130,000 clones, over 70% observed once, and the top ten hold 2.5% to 3.5%. Regarding the study as a whole: Apart from CMV serostatus, no immune exposure information was available.

The sample holds a few counts of this clone. As yet, its antigen is unknown. This receptor was obtained from a man aged 40-49 years in good health and CMV-seronegative. The sequenced sample consisted of PBMCs.

CDR3 loop: CASSSTGTGNEQYF. The CDR3 nucleotides read TGCGCCAGCAGCTCTACCGGGACTGGGAACGAGCAGTACTTC. This chain joins TRBV5-1 and TRBJ2-7; weak D call: TRBD2 (6 bases). The V gene lost 3 bases and the J gene lost 5 bases, with 15 bases spanning the gap. This CDR3 contains 14 residues. Germline V gives CDR1 SGHRS, CDR2 YFSETQ.